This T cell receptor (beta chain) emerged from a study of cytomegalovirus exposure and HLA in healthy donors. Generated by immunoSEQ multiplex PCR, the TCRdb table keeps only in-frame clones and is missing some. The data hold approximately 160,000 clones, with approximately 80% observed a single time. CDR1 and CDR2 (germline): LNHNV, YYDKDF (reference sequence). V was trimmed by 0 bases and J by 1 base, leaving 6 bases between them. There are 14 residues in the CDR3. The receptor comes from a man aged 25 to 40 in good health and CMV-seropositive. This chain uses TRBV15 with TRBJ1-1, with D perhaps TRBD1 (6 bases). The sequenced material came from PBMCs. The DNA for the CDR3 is TGTGCCACCAGCAGAGAACAGGGGAACACTGAAGCTTTCTTT. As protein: CATSREQGNTEAFF.